This passage covers 6 T cell receptor beta chains from one sample sequenced in a study of blood T cell repertoires in COVID-19. Repertoires were generated with immunoSEQ multiplex PCR, while TCRdb's copy carries only in-frame clones and drops some. The repertoire holds around 390,000 clones, around nine tenths seen once, with roughly 9.4% in the top ten. Sequencing was done on a sample of PBMCs or T cells enriched from blood (not recorded which). Every receptor here comes from a woman in her 50s who had recovered from COVID-19.

V usage is TRBV5-5 and J usage is TRBJ1-1; 7 nucleotides agree with TRBD1. Germline V gives CDR1 SGHKS, CDR2 YYEKEE (reference sequence). CDR3 length equals 16 residues. V shed 4 bases and J 8 bases; nucleotides not matched to a gene: 17. This chain's CDR3 is CASSPGAGQRLHEAFF. The CDR3 nucleotides read TGTGCCAGCAGCCCAGGGGCGGGACAGAGGCTTCACGAAGCTTTCTTT.

The CDR3 DNA follows: TGCAGTGCTAGTTCTTGGACAGGGGTTTCGAAAAAACTGTTTTTT. This gives the protein CSASSWTGVSKKLFF. The chain carries TRBV20-1 and TRBJ1-4; 9 positions match TRBD1. CDR3 length equals 15 residues. CDR1 is DFQATT, CDR2 SNEGSKA, per germline (reference sequence). The V and J ends lost 3 bases and 9 bases, in that order; junction bases with no gene match: 11.

The rearrangement uses TRBV5-1 and TRBJ1-1; 8 nucleotides align to TRBD1. The J segment lost 6 bases and the V segment lost 4 bases, leaving 5 bases of the junction unmatched. The CDR3 spans 13 residues. Germline CDR1 and CDR2: SGHRS and YFSETQ. The CDR3 spells CASSIGQGPEAFF. In DNA, the CDR3 is TGCGCCAGCAGCATAGGACAGGGACCTGAAGCTTTCTTT.

This clone was detected once. This CDR3 reads CASSGRDSEETQYF. The CDR3, as DNA: TGTGCCAGCAGCGGCCGGGACAGCGAAGAGACCCAGTACTTC. This chain uses TRBV7-9 with TRBJ2-5; 7 positions match TRBD1. Germline V gene sequence: CDR1 SEHNR, CDR2 FQNEAQ (reference sequence). After removal of 5 bases from V and 3 bases from J, the junction contained 6 bases not matched to a gene. This CDR3 spans 14 amino acids.

With regard to this clone: The same CDR3 is also encoded by other DNA sequences in this sample. The V and J genes are TRBV27 and TRBJ1-1; unclear D gene. This CDR3 has 13 residues. Germline loops: CDR1 MNHEY, CDR2 SMNVEV (reference sequence). The germline V and J ends were trimmed by 3 bases and 1 base, with 6 bases remaining between them. The CDR3 loop reads CASSFSGNTEAFF. DNA of the CDR3: TGTGCCAGCAGTTTTTCCGGGAACACTGAAGCTTTCTTT.

This clone was detected only a few times. CDR3 amino acids: CASSHEGGTEAFF. The DNA for the CDR3 is TGTGCCAGCAGCCACGAGGGAGGCACTGAAGCTTTCTTT. The rearrangement links TRBV7-9 to TRBJ1-1; D gene ambiguous. Deletions cut 5 bases from V and 4 bases from J, with 11 bases between. CDR1 is SEHNR and CDR2 is FQNEAQ in the germline V gene (reference sequence). The length of the CDR3 is 13 residues.